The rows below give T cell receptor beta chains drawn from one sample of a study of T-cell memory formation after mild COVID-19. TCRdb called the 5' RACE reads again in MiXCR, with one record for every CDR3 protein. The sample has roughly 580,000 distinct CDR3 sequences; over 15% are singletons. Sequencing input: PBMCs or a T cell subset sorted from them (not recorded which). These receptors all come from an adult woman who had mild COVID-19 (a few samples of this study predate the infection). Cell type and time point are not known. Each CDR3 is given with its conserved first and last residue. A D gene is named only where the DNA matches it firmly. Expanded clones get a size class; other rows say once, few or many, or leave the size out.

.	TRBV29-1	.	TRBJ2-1	CSVEDRGSNEQFF	TGCAGCGTTGAAGATCGCGGCAGCAATGAGCAGTTCTTC
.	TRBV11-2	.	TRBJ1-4	CASSTNEKLFF	TGTGCCAGCAGCACGAATGAAAAACTGTTTTTT
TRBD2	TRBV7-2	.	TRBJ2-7	CASSPRQLAGEITYEQYF	TGTGCCAGCAGTCCGAGGCAGCTAGCGGGAGAAATTACCTACGAGCAGTACTTC
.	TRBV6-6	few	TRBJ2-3	CASRSSHPGPDTQYF	TGTGCCAGCAGATCATCCCACCCCGGACCAGATACGCAGTATTTT
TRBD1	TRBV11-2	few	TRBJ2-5	CASSGQGGETQYF	TGTGCCAGCAGTGGACAGGGGGGAGAGACCCAGTACTTC
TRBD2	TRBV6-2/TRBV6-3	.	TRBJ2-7	CASSPPGTSGRRDEQYF	TGTGCCAGCAGTCCTCCCGGGACTAGCGGGAGGCGGGACGAGCAGTACTTC
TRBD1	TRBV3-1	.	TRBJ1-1	CASSQVRNRGKDTEAFF	TGTGCCAGCAGCCAAGTAAGGAACAGGGGAAAGGACACTGAAGCTTTCTTT
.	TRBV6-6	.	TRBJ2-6	CASNQGAWGANVLTF	TGTGCCAGCAATCAAGGGGCGTGGGGGGCCAACGTCCTGACTTTC
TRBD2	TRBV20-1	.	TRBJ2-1	CSASGRAGYNEQFF	TGCAGTGCTAGCGGGAGGGCGGGTTACAATGAGCAGTTCTTC
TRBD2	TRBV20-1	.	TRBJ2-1	CSAPGRASGGNEQFF	TGCAGTGCTCCGGGTCGGGCTAGCGGGGGGAATGAGCAGTTCTTC
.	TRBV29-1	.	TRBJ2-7	CSVGGQGPEQYF	TGCAGCGTTGGGGGGCAGGGGCCCGAGCAGTACTTC
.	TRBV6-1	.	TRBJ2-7	CASSELDRVYEQYF	TGTGCCAGCAGTGAACTTGACAGAGTCTACGAGCAGTACTTC
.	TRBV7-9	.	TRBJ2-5	CASSLAPRNQETQYF	TGTGCCAGCAGCTTAGCCCCCAGGAATCAAGAGACCCAGTACTTC
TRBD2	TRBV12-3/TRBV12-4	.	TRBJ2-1	CASCRAGGVGEQFF	TGTGCCAGCTGTCGGGCGGGAGGCGTTGGGGAGCAGTTCTTC
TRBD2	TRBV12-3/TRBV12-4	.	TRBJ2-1	CASSLLVPQRGSTYNEQFF	TGTGCCAGCAGCCTCCTAGTGCCCCAGCGGGGTAGTACCTACAATGAGCAGTTCTTC
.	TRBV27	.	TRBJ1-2	CASSLGPGDGPPGYTF	TGTGCCAGCAGTTTAGGCCCAGGGGATGGACCGCCGGGCTACACCTTC
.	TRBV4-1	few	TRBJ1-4	CASSQDRTRGNEKLFF	TGCGCCAGCAGCCAAGATCGAACTAGAGGGAATGAAAAACTGTTTTTT
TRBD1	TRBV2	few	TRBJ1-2	CASSPRQGAGYGYTF	TGTGCCAGCAGTCCCCGACAGGGGGCAGGCTATGGCTACACCTTC
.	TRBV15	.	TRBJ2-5	CATSIRTRVEQATQYF	TGTGCCACCAGCATCCGTACCCGGGTTGAGCAAGCTACCCAGTACTTC
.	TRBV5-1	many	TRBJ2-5	CASSSTGKETQYF	TGCGCCAGCAGCTCGACAGGAAAAGAGACCCAGTACTTC
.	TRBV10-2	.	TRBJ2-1	CASSGGGLLNNEQFF	TGCGCCAGCAGTGGGGGGGGCCTATTGAACAATGAGCAGTTCTTC
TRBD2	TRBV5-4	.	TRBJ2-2	CASSLPGLAGLTGELFF	TGTGCCAGCAGCTTGCCGGGACTAGCGGGCCTCACCGGGGAGCTGTTTTTT
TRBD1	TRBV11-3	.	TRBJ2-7	CASSLGQEGSHEQYF	TGTGCCAGCAGCCTCGGACAGGAAGGTTCCCACGAGCAGTACTTC
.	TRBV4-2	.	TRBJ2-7	CASSQGTYSYEQYF	TGTGCCAGCAGCCAAGGGACTTACTCCTACGAGCAGTACTTC
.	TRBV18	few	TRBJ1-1	CASSPFEEGGGTEAFF	TGTGCCAGCTCACCATTCGAGGAAGGGGGAGGCACTGAAGCTTTCTTT
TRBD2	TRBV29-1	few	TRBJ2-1	CSVEPPGLAGGLNNEQFF	TGCAGCGTTGAGCCCCCGGGACTAGCGGGAGGGTTAAACAATGAGCAGTTCTTC
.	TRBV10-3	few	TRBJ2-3	CAISARGTDTQYF	TGTGCCATCAGTGCCAGAGGAACAGATACGCAGTATTTT
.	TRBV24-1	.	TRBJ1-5	CATSDSGPQPQHF	TGTGCCACCAGTGATTCTGGACCTCAGCCCCAGCATTTT